This T cell receptor (beta chain) was recovered during a study of STAT5B mutations in CD4+ large granular lymphocyte leukemia. The V gene lost 5 bases and the J gene lost 2 bases, with 11 bases spanning the gap. CDR3 length: 14 amino acids. The V gene's germline CDR1 is MNHEY and CDR2 SMNVEV (reference sequence). The method was immunoSEQ multiplex PCR; TCRdb's version includes in-frame clones alone and lacks a portion of them. Of about 33,000 clones detected, approximately 74% appear once; the ten largest clones hold approximately 0.3%. Healthy controls were blood donor buffy coats. The sequence was collected from a human donor in good health. Material for sequencing was CD4+ T cells from blood buffy coats. The chain is built from TRBV27 and TRBJ2-3, with D perhaps TRBD2 (6 bases). CDR3 residues: CASSAGRITDTQYF. DNA of the CDR3: TGTGCCAGCAGTGCGGGACGGATCACAGATACGCAGTATTTT.